The rows below give T cell receptor beta chains drawn from one sample of a study of vaccination and CD4 T cells after COVID-19. Using its own MiXCR run on the PCR reads, TCRdb lists one record per CDR3 protein. The table includes approximately 12,000 distinct CDR3 sequences, roughly two thirds detected once. Their antigens are not known. Specimen: CD4+ T cells from blood, cultured in vitro, collected before SARS-CoV-2 vaccination. These receptors came from a human donor who had recovered from COVID-19. Both conserved end residues are part of each CDR3. Each record gives: J gene, V gene, clone size, D gene, CDR3 DNA, CDR3 protein. The D gene is left open where the match is weak. Expanded clones are given a class, and other clones once, few, many or no size at all.

>TRBJ2-3|TRBV7-3|few|NA
TGTGCCAGCAGCTCAGGGTCAGATACGCAGTATTTT
CASSSGSDTQYF
>TRBJ2-3|TRBV28|NA|NA
TGTGCCAGCAGTTCAGGGGGGGCCGGAGAGACCACAGATACGCAGTATTTT
CASSSGGAGETTDTQYF
>TRBJ2-2|TRBV5-1|NA|TRBD1
TGCGCCAGCAGCTTGGCCGGGACAGGGATGGTCGGGGAGCTGTTTTTT
CASSLAGTGMVGELFF
>TRBJ1-6|TRBV6-1|NA|NA
TGTGCCAGCACCCCGAGCTCCTATAATTCACCCCTCCACTTT
CASTPSSYNSPLHF
>TRBJ2-5|TRBV19|NA|TRBD2
TGTGCCAGTCGCCCTCGGGGGGGAAAAACTAGCGGGAGTCAAGAGACCCAGTACTTC
CASRPRGGKTSGSQETQYF
>TRBJ2-7|TRBV2|NA|NA
TGTGCCAGCAGCCGGAGCTTCTACGAGCAGTACTTC
CASSRSFYEQYF
>TRBJ1-6|TRBV4-1|NA|NA
TGCGCCAGCAGCCAAGTACAGAATAATTCACCCCTCCACTTT
CASSQVQNNSPLHF
>TRBJ2-1|TRBV6-1|NA|NA
TGTGCCAGCAGTCATGACTTTGACAAGGAGCAGTTCTTC
CASSHDFDKEQFF
>TRBJ2-2|TRBV6-1|few|TRBD2
TGTGCCAGCAGTGTCCCTAGCGGACTTGACACCGGGGAGCTGTTTTTT
CASSVPSGLDTGELFF
>TRBJ2-2|TRBV5-4|NA|NA
TGTGCCAGCAGCTTAAAGACAGTGAACACCGGGGAGCTGTTTTTT
CASSLKTVNTGELFF
>TRBJ1-6|TRBV6-1|NA|TRBD1
TGTGCCAGCGGCGGGACAGGGTATTCACCCCTCCACTTT
CASGGTGYSPLHF
>TRBJ1-2|TRBV20-1|NA|NA
TGCAGTGCTATAACAGGGTTCCAGGGTGGCTACACCTTC
CSAITGFQGGYTF
>TRBJ2-3|TRBV20-1|NA|NA
TGCAGTTCCCACTGGGGGACCACAGATACGCAGTATTTT
CSSHWGTTDTQYF
>TRBJ1-2|TRBV28|NA|NA
TGTGCCAGCAGGCCCGGACAGAACTATGGCTACACCTTC
CASRPGQNYGYTF
>TRBJ2-5|TRBV20-1|NA|NA
TGCAGTGCTAGTCGCGTCCCAAGGGGGGGACATCGGGATCCTTGGGCCCAGTACTTC
CSASRVPRGGHRDPWAQYF
>TRBJ1-2|TRBV10-3|NA|NA
TGTGCCATCAGCCAACAGGGAACTAACTATGGCTACACCTTC
CAISQQGTNYGYTF
>TRBJ2-7|TRBV28|few|NA
TGTGCCAGCAGTTTAGGGGGCTTTTACGAGCAGTACTTC
CASSLGGFYEQYF
>TRBJ1-6|TRBV11-2|few|TRBD1
TGTGCCAGCAGCCCCGGGACAGGGAGGACCTATAATTCACCCCTCCACTTT
CASSPGTGRTYNSPLHF
>TRBJ2-7|TRBV28|NA|TRBD2
TGTGCCAGCAGTCTAGCGGGAGGTCGCGAGCAGTACTTC
CASSLAGGREQYF
>TRBJ1-5|TRBV20-1|few|NA
TGCAGTGCTAGAGATAGAAGCGGTCAAGCTAGGGGTCCCAATCAGCCCCAGCATTTT
CSARDRSGQARGPNQPQHF
>TRBJ1-1|TRBV5-1|NA|NA
TGCGCCAGCAGCTTGGCCACACAGACTGAAGCTTTCTTT
CASSLATQTEAFF
>TRBJ2-7|TRBV6-5|NA|NA
TGTGCCAGCAGTTACTCAGGGACAAGGGCATACTTC
CASSYSGTRAYF
>TRBJ2-3|TRBV2|NA|NA
TGTGCCAGCAGACTGGACTCGAGCACAGATACGCAGTATTTT
CASRLDSSTDTQYF
>TRBJ2-2|TRBV20-1|NA|TRBD2
TGCAGTGCTAGACTTAGCGGGGACACCGGGGAGCTGTTTTTT
CSARLSGDTGELFF
>TRBJ2-1|TRBV6-1|few|NA
TGTGCCAGCAGAACAGGGTACAATGAGCAGTTCTTC
CASRTGYNEQFF
>TRBJ2-7|TRBV10-1|once|NA
TGCGCCAGCAGTCCGAACAGGGCCCCCTACGAGCAGTACTTC
CASSPNRAPYEQYF
>TRBJ2-3|TRBV6-1|NA|NA
TGTGCCAGCAGATCCTCTGGGATCAGTACGCAGTATTTT
CASRSSGISTQYF
>TRBJ2-5|TRBV24-1|NA|NA
TGTGCCACCAGTGATTCGGGGAGGACTAAAGGGGGGACCCAGTACTTC
CATSDSGRTKGGTQYF
>TRBJ2-1|TRBV24-1|NA|TRBD2
TGTGCCACCAGAAATAGCGGGAAAGGTGAGCAGTTCTTC
CATRNSGKGEQFF
>TRBJ2-2|TRBV7-2|NA|TRBD2
TGTGCCAGCAGCATAACCCTAGCGGCGAACACCGGGGAGCTGTTTTTT
CASSITLAANTGELFF
>TRBJ2-2|TRBV4-1|NA|NA
TGCGCCAGCAGCCAAGATATTAGGGTGGACCCCTACACCGGGGAGCTGTTTTTT
CASSQDIRVDPYTGELFF
>TRBJ2-4|TRBV2|NA|NA
TGTGCCAGCAGTCCTCCGGGGGCTAGGAACATTCAGTACTTC
CASSPPGARNIQYF
>TRBJ1-5|TRBV15|NA|NA
TGTGCCACCAGCAGAGATTTCGGTTTTAGCAGCAATCAGCCCCAGCATTTT
CATSRDFGFSSNQPQHF
>TRBJ1-5|TRBV20-1|NA|NA
TGCAGTGCTTATAGAGGTGGGGCAGGGAATCAGCCCCAGCATTTT
CSAYRGGAGNQPQHF
>TRBJ2-7|TRBV27|NA|TRBD2
TGTGCCAGCAGCCGGAGGGCTATGGCGGGAGCAGACGAGCAGTACTTC
CASSRRAMAGADEQYF
>TRBJ2-7|TRBV7-3|NA|NA
TGTGCCAGCAGCTTATCCCCAGTCACGAGCTCCTACGAGAAGTACTTC
CASSLSPVTSSYEKYF
>TRBJ1-2|TRBV28|NA|NA
TGTGCCAGCAGTTTAAGGGCGGAGCCTTATGGCTACACCTTC
CASSLRAEPYGYTF
>TRBJ2-3|TRBV28|NA|TRBD2
TGTGCCAGCAGTTCTAACTATAAACTAGCGGACACAGATACGCAGTATTTT
CASSSNYKLADTDTQYF
>TRBJ2-5|TRBV20-1|few|TRBD2
TGCAGTGCTAGTTCGCTAGCGGGAGGGCAAGAGACCCAGTACTTC
CSASSLAGGQETQYF
>TRBJ1-1|TRBV19|NA|NA
TGTGCCAGTAGTGCCACAGGGAAATACGCTTTCTTT
CASSATGKYAFF